The T cell receptor (beta chain) under discussion was sequenced for a study of blood T cells in healthy people across ages. Study outcomes and limitations: Compared with aged donors, long-lived donors showed fewer expanded clones, suggesting selection.

This clonotype was observed a handful of times. As yet, its antigen is unknown. A J-beta primer mix and a sample-barcoded 5' primer were used in a second PCR of about 6 to 12 cycles. In TCRdb, the 5' RACE reads were re-called with MiXCR into one record per CDR3 protein. This table has roughly 2 million distinct CDR3 sequences, around 50% appearing once. The receptor was derived from a woman aged 40 to 50 in good health. Material: blood.

As DNA, the CDR3 is TGTGCCGGCCAGGCGTCGGCCGGGACAGGGTATTCTGAAGCTTTCTTT. Amino acid sequence: CAGQASAGTGYSEAFF. The chain couples TRBV7-9 to TRBJ1-1; TRBD1 matches 9 bases. From germline, CDR1 is SEHNR and CDR2 FQNEAQ (reference sequence). V lost 11 bases and J lost 6; bases outside the gene matches: 19. This CDR3 is built from 16 residues. Full variable domain (outside the CDR3, taken from reference TRBV7-9 and TRBJ1-1): DTGVSQNPRHKITKRGQNVTFRCDPISEHNRLYWYRQTLGQGPEFLTYFQNEAQLEKSRLLSDRFSAERPKGSFSTLEIQRTEQGDSAMYLCAGQASAGTGYSEAFFGQGTRLTVV.